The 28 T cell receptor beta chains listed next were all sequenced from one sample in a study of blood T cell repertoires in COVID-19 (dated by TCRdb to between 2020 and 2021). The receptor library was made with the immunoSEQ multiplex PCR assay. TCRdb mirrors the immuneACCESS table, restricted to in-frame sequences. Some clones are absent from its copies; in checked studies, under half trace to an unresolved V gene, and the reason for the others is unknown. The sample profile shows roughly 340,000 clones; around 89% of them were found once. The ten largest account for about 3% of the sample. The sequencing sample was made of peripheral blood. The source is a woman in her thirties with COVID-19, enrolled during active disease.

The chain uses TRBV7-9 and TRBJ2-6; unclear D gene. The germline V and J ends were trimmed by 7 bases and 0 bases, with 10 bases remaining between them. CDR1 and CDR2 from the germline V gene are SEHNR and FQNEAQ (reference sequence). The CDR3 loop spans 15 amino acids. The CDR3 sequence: CASNTKDSGANVLTF. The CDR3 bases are TGTGCCAGCAACACCAAAGACTCTGGGGCCAACGTCCTGACTTTC. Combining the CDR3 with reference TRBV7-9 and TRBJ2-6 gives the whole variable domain DTGVSQNPRHKITKRGQNVTFRCDPISEHNRLYWYRQTLGQGPEFLTYFQNEAQLEKSRLLSDRFSAERPKGSFSTLEIQRTEQGDSAMYLCASNTKDSGANVLTFGAGSRLTVL.

The CDR3 nucleotides read TGTGCCAGCAGGTCCGGGACTAGCGGCTTCAATGAGCAGTTCTTC. Protein product: CASRSGTSGFNEQFF. The rearrangement links TRBV7-8 to TRBJ2-1; TRBD2 matches at 11 bases. The germline V gene has CDR1 SGHVS and CDR2 FQNEAQ. The CDR3 has 15 amino acids. V lost 6 bases, J lost 6 bases, and 7 bases stayed unmatched.

The CDR3, as DNA: TGTGCCATCACCCAGACAGGGGACAATGAGCAGTTCTTC. Protein product: CAITQTGDNEQFF. The V gene is TRBV10-3, the J gene TRBJ2-1, with 8 bases matching TRBD1. The CDR3 is 13 residues long. V was clipped by 7 bases and J by 5 bases; unmatched bases: 4. Germline CDR1 is ENHRY and CDR2 is SYGVKD.

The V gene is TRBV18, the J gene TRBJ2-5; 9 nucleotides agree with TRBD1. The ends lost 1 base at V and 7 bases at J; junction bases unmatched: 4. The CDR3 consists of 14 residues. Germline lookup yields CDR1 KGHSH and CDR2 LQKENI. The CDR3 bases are TGTGCCAGCTCACCACTCGACAGGGGGGTGACCCAGTACTTC. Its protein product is CASSPLDRGVTQYF.

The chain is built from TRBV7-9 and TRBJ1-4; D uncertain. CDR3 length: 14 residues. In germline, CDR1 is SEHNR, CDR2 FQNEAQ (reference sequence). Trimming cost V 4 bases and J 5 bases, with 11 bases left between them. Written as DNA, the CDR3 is TGTGCCAGCAGCTCTGAGGGTTCCAATGAAAAACTGTTTTTT. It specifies CASSSEGSNEKLFF. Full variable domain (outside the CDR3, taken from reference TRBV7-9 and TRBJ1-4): DTGVSQNPRHKITKRGQNVTFRCDPISEHNRLYWYRQTLGQGPEFLTYFQNEAQLEKSRLLSDRFSAERPKGSFSTLEIQRTEQGDSAMYLCASSSEGSNEKLFFGSGTQLSVL.

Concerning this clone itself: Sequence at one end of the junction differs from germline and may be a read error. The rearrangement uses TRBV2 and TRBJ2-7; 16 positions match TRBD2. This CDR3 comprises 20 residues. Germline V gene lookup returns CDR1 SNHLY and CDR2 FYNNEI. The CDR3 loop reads CASRILPDRAGTSGGGPKDF. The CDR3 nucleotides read TGTGCCAGCAGAATCCTCCCCGACAGGGCCGGGACTAGCGGGGGGGGGCCCAAGGACTTC.

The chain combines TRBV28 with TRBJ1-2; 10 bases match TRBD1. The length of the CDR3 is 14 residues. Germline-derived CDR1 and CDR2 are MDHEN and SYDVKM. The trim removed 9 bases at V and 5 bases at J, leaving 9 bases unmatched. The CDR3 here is CASVTPGQGYGYTF. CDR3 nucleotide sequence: TGTGCCAGTGTAACTCCGGGACAGGGGTATGGCTACACCTTC.

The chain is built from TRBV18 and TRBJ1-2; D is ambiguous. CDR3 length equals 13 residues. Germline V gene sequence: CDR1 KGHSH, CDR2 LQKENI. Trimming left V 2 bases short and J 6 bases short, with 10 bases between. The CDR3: CASSPIPGNGYTF. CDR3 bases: TGTGCCAGCTCACCAATCCCCGGGAATGGCTACACCTTC.

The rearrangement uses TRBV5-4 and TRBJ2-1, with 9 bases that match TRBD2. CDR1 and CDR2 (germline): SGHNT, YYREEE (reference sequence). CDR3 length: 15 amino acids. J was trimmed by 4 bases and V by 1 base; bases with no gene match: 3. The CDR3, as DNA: TGTGCCAGCAGCTTGTGGGCGGGGGGGTACAATGAGCAGTTCTTC. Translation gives CASSLWAGGYNEQFF.

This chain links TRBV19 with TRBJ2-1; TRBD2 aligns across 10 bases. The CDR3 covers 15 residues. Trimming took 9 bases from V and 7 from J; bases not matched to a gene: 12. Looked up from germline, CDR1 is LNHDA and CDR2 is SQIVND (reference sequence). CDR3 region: CASANSGRIPNEQFF. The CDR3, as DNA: TGTGCCAGCGCGAATAGCGGGAGGATCCCTAATGAGCAGTTCTTC. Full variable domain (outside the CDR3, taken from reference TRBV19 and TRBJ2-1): DGGITQSPKYLFRKEGQNVTLSCEQNLNHDAMYWYRQDPGQGLRLIYYSQIVNDFQKGDIAEGYSVSREKKESFPLTVTSAQKNPTAFYLCASANSGRIPNEQFFGPGTRLTVL.

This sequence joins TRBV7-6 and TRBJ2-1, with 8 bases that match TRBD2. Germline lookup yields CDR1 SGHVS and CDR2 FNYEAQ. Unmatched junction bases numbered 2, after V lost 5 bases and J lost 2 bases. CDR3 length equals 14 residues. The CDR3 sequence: CASSLSGTYNEQFF. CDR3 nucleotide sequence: TGTGCCAGCAGCCTTAGCGGGACCTACAATGAGCAGTTCTTC.

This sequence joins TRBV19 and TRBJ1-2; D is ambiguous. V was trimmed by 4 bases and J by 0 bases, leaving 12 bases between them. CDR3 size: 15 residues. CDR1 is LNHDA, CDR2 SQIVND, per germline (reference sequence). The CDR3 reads CASSTPGGSNYGYTF. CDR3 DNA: TGTGCCAGTAGTACCCCGGGAGGGTCTAACTATGGCTACACCTTC.

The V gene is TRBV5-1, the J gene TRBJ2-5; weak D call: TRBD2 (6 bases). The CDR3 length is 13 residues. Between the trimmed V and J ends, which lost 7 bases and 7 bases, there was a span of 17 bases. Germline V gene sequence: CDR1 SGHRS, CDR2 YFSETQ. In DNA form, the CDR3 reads TGCGCCAGCGAGCAACGGGAGTTAGGGACCCAGTACTTC. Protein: CASEQRELGTQYF.

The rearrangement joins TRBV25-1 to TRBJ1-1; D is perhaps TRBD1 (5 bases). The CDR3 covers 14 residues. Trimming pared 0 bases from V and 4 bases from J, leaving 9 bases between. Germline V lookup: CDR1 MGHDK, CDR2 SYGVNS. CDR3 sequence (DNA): TGTGCCAGCAGTGAATATAGTAGGGGCACTGAAGCTTTCTTT. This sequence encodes CASSEYSRGTEAFF.

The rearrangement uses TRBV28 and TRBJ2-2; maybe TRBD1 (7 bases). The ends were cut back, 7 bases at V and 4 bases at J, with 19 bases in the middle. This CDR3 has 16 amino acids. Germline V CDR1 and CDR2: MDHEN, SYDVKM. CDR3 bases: TGTGCCAGCACCCACCAGGGGCAGGGGGGCACCGGGGAGCTGTTTTTT. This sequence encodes CASTHQGQGGTGELFF. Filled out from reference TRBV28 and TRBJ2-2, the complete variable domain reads DVKVTQSSRYLVKRTGEKVFLECVQDMDHENMFWYRQDPGLGLRLIYFSYDVKMKEKGDIPEGYSVSREKKERFSLILESASTNQTSMYLCASTHQGQGGTGELFFGEGSRLTVL.

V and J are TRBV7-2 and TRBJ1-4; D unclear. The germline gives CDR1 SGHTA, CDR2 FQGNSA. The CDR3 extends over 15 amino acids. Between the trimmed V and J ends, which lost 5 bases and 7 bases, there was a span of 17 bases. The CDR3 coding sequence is TGTGCCAGCAGCCTCACTAGGACGATCGGTGAAAAACTGTTTTTT. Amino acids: CASSLTRTIGEKLFF.

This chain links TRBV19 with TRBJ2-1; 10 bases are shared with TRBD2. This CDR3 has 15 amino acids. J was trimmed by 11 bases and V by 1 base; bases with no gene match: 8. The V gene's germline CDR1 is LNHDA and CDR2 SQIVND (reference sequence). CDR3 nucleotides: TGTGCCAGTAGTATAGGGACTAGCGGACCGTGGCAGCAGTTCTTC. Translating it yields CASSIGTSGPWQQFF. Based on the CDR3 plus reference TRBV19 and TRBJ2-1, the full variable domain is DGGITQSPKYLFRKEGQNVTLSCEQNLNHDAMYWYRQDPGQGLRLIYYSQIVNDFQKGDIAEGYSVSREKKESFPLTVTSAQKNPTAFYLCASSIGTSGPWQQFFGPGTRLTVL.

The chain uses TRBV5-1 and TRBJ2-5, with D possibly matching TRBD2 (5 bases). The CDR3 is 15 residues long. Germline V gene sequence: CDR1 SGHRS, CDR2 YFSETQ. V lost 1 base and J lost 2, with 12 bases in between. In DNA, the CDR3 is TGCGCCAGCAGCTTGTTTGTGAGGGCTCAAGAGACCCAGTACTTC. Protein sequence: CASSLFVRAQETQYF.

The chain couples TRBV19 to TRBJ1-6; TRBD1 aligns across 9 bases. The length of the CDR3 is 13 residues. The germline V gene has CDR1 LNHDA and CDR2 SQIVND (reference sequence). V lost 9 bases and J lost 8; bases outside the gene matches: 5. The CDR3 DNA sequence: TGTGCCAGCTCTGACAGGGGGTATTCACCCCTCCACTTT. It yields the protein CASSDRGYSPLHF. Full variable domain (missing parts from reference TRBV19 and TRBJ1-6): DGGITQSPKYLFRKEGQNVTLSCEQNLNHDAMYWYRQDPGQGLRLIYYSQIVNDFQKGDIAEGYSVSREKKESFPLTVTSAQKNPTAFYLCASSDRGYSPLHFGNGTRLTVT.

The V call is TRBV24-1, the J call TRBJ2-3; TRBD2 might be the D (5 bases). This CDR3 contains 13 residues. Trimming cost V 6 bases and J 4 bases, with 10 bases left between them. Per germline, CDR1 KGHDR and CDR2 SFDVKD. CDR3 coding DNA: TGTGCCACCAGTAACGGGGTGTCAGATACGCAGTATTTT. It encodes CATSNGVSDTQYF.

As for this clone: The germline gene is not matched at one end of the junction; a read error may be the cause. The CDR3 reads CASSLDGTSGGANEQFF. DNA of the CDR3: TGTGCTAGCAGCTTAGACGGGACTAGCGGGGGGGCGAATGAGCAGTTCTTC. The chain has TRBV7-7 and TRBJ2-1; TRBD2 agrees at 16 bases. Germline CDR1 is SSHAT and CDR2 is FNYEAQ (reference sequence). The CDR3 sequence is 17 residues long.

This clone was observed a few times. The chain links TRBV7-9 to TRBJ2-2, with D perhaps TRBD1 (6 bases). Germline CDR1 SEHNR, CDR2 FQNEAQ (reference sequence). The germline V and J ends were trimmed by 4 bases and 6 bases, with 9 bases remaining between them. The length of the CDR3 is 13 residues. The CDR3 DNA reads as TGTGCCAGCAGCTCACAGGGTCCCGGGGAGCTGTTTTTT. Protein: CASSSQGPGELFF.

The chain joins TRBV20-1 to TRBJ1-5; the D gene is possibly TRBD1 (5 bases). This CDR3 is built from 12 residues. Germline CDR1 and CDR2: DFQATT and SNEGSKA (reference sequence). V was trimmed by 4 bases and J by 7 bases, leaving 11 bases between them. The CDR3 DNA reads TGCAGTGCTATTGAGGGGAGACAGCCCCAGCATTTT. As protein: CSAIEGRQPQHF.

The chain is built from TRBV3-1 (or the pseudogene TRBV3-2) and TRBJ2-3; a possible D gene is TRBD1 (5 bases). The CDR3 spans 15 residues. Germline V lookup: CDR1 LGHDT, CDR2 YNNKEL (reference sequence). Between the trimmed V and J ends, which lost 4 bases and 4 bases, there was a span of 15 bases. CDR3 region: CASSRAWEGADTQYF. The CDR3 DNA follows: TGTGCCAGCAGCCGGGCATGGGAAGGGGCAGATACGCAGTATTTT.

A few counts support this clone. CDR3 DNA sequence: TGCAGCGTCTGGACAGGGGGGAGGGATACGCAGTATTTT. Residues: CSVWTGGRDTQYF. The chain joins TRBV29-1 to TRBJ2-3; TRBD1 matches at 10 bases. The CDR3 covers 13 residues. After removal of 6 bases from V and 6 bases from J, the junction contained 6 bases not matched to a gene. Germline loops: CDR1 SQVTM, CDR2 ANQGSEA.

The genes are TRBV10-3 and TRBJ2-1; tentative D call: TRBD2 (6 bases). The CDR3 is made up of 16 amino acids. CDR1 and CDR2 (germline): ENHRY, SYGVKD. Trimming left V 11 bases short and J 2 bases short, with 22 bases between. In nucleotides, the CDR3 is TGTGCCGCGCAGACCCCGGGGACTTCCACCTACAATGAGCAGTTCTTC. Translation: CAAQTPGTSTYNEQFF.

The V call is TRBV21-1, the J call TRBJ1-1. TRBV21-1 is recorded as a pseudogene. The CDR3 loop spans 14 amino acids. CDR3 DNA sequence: TGTGCCAGCCCGCGGGGGACGTTGAACACTGAAGCTTTCTTT. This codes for CASPRGTLNTEAFF.

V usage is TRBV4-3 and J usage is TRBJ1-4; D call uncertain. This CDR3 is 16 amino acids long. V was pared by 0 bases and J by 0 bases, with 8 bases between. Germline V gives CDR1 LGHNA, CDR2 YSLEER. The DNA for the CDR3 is TGCGCCAGCAGCCAAGATTCGGGGACAACTAATGAAAAACTGTTTTTT. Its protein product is CASSQDSGTTNEKLFF.